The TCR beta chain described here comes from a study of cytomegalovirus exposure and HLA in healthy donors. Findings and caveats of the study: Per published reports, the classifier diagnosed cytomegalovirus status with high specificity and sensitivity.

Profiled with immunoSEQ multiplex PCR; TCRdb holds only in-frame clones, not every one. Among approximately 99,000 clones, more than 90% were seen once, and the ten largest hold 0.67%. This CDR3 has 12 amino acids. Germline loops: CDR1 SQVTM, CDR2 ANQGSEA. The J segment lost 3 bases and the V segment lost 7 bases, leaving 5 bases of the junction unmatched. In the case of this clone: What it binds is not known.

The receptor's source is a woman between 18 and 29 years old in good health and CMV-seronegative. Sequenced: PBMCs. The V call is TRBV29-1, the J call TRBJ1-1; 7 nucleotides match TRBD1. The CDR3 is CSARTGDTEAFF. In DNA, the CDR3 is TGCAGCGCGCGGACAGGAGACACTGAAGCTTTCTTT.